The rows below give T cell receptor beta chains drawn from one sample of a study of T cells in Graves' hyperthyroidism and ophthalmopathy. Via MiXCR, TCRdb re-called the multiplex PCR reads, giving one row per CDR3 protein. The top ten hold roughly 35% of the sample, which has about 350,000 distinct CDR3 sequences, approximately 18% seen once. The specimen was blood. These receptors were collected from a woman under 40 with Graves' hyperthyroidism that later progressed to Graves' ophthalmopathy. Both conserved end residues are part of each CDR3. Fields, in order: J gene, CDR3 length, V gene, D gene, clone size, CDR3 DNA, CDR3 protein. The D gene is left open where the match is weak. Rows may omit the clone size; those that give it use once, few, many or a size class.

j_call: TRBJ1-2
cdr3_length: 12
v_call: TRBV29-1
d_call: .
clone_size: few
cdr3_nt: TGCAGCGTCGCCGTAGAGGATCATGGCTACACCTTC
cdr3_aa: CSVAVEDHGYTF

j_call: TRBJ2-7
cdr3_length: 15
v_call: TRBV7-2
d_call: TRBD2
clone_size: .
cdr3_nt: TGTGCCAGCAGCTCGAGCGGGGGCAGCACCTACGAGCAGTACTTC
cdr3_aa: CASSSSGGSTYEQYF

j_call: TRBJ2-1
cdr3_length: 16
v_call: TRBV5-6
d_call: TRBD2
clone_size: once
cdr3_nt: TGTGCCAGCAGCGGACCGGGACTAGCGGGCACGGGTGAGCAGTTCTTC
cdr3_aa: CASSGPGLAGTGEQFF

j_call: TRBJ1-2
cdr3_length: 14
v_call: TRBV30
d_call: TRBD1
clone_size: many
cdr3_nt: TGTGCCTCAGGCCACAAGGGACAGGGATTAGGCTACACCTTC
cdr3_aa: CASGHKGQGLGYTF

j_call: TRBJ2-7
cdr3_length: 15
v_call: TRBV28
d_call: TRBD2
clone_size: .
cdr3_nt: TGTGCCAGCAGTGCTCCGGGACTAGCGGGGGACGAGCAGTACTTC
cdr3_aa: CASSAPGLAGDEQYF

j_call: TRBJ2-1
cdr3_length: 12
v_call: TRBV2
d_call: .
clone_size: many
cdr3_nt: TGTGCCAGCAGTGAAGGCCCACATGAGCAGTTCTTC
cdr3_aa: CASSEGPHEQFF

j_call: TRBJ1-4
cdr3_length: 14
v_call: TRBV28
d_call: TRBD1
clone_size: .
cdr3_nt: TGTGCCAGCAGTTCACAGGGGGCTAATGAAAAACTGTTTTTT
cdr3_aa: CASSSQGANEKLFF

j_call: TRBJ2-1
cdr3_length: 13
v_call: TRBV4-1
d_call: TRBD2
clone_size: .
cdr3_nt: TGCGCCAGCAGGCCTGACGGGGGGGATGAGCTGTTCTTC
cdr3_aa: CASRPDGGDELFF

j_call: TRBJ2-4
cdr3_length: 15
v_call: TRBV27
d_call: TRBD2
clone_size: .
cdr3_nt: TGTGCCAGCAGCTTAGCGGGGGTCGGGGGAAACATTCAGTACTTC
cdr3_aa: CASSLAGVGGNIQYF

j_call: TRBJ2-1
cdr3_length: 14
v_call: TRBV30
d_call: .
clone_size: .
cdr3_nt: TGTGCCTGGAACCCGGGACCCGGGCAGGATGAGCAGTTCTTC
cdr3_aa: CAWNPGPGQDEQFF

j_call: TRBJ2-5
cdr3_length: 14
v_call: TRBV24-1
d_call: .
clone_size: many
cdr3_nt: TGTGCCACCAGTGATTTCCAGGGTGCGGAGACCCAGTACTTC
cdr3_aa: CATSDFQGAETQYF

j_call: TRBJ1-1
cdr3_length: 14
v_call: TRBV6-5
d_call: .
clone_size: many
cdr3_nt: TGTGCCAGCAGTTACTCTGGGTTAGGCACTGAAGCTTTCTTT
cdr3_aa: CASSYSGLGTEAFF

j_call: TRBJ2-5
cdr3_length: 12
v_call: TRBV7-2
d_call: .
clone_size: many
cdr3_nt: TGTGCCAGCAGCCGGAGGCAAGAGACCCAGTACTTC
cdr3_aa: CASSRRQETQYF

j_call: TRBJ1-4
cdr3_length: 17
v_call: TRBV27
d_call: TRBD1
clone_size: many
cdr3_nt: TGTGCCAGCGGGGACAGGGTTTCATACAGGAGTTATGAAAAACTGTTTTTT
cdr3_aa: CASGDRVSYRSYEKLFF

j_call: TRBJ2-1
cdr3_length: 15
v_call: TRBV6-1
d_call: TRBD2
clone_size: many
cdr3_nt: TGTGCCAGCAGTTCCGGGACTAGCGACTACAATGAGCAGTTCTTC
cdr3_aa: CASSSGTSDYNEQFF

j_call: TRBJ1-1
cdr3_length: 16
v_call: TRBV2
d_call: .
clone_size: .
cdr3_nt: TGTGCCAGCAGTGAACAGGGGCCGCGGATGAACACTGAAGCTTTCTTT
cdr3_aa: CASSEQGPRMNTEAFF

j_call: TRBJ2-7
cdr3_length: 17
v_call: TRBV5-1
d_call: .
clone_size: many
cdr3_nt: TGCGCCAGCAGCTCCCCTTTAACAGGGATTGGATCCTACGAGCAGTACTTC
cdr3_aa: CASSSPLTGIGSYEQYF

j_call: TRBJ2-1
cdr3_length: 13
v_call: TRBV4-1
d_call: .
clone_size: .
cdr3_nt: TGCGCCAGCAGCCAAGTCACGGGACACGAGCAGTTCTTC
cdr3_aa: CASSQVTGHEQFF

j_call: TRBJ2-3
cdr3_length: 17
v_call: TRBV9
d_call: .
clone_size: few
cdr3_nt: TGTGCCAGCAGCGTAGATCCTCGGGGGGCGCGAGGCGGTACGCAGTATTTT
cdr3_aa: CASSVDPRGARGGTQYF

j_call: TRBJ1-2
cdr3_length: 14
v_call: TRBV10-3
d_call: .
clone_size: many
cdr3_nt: TGTGCCATCAGTGGAACAGAACTTAACTATGGCTACACCTTC
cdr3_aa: CAISGTELNYGYTF

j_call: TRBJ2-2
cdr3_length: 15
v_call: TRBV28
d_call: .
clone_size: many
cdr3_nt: TGTGCCAGCTCCATTGGTGGGGACAACACCGGGGAGCTGTTTTTT
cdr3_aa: CASSIGGDNTGELFF

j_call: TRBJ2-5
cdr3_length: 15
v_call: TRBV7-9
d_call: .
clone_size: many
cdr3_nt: TGTGCCAGCAGCTTAGGATGGGACGGTCAAGAGACCCAGTACTTC
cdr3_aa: CASSLGWDGQETQYF

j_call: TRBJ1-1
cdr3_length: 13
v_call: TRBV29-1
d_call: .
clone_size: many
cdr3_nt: TGCAGCGTTGAACGAGAGCGGAACACTGAAGCTTTCTTT
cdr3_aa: CSVERERNTEAFF

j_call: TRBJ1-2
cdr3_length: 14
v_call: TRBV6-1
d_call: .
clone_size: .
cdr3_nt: TGTGCCAGCCGAGAAAGTGAGGGGCTGAAAGGCTACACCTTC
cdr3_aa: CASRESEGLKGYTF

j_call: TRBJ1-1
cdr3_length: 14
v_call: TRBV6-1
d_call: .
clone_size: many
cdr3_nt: TGTGCCAGCAGCACGCAGGGGATGGATACTGAAGCTTTCTTT
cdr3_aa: CASSTQGMDTEAFF

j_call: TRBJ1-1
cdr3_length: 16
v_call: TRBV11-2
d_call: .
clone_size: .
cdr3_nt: TGTGCCAGCAGCTTAGATAGGAGGAGGGTGAACACTGAAGCTTTCTTT
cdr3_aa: CASSLDRRRVNTEAFF

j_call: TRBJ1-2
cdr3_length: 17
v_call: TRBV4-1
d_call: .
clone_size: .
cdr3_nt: TGCGCCAGCAGCCAAGGGGCCCTTGTCAGGAGTAACTATGGCTACACCTTC
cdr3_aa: CASSQGALVRSNYGYTF

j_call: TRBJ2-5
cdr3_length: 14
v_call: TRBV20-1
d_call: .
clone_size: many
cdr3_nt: TGCAGTATTGCTCTCGGGACGTACCAAGAGACCCAGTACTTC
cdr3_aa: CSIALGTYQETQYF

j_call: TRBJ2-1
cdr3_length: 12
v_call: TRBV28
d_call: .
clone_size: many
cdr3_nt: TGTGCCAGCACCGATACAATGGACGAGCAGTTCTTC
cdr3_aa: CASTDTMDEQFF

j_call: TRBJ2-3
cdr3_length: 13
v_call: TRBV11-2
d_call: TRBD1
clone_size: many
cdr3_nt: TGTGCCAGCAGCTTAGTCCCCGGGACAGAACAGTATTTT
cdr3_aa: CASSLVPGTEQYF

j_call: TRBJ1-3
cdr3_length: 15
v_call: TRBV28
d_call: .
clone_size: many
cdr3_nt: TGTGCCAGCAGTTTTGGCGCCTCCTCTGGAAACACCATATATTTT
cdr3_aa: CASSFGASSGNTIYF

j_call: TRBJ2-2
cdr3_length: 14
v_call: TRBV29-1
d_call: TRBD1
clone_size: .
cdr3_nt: TGCAGCGTCGTCGGACAGGGGTCCACCGGGGAGCTGTTTTTT
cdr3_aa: CSVVGQGSTGELFF

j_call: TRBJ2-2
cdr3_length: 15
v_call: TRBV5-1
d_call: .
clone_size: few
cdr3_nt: TGCGCCAGCGCCCGCCTCGGGCAGGGGACCGGGGAGCTGTTTTTT
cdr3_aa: CASARLGQGTGELFF

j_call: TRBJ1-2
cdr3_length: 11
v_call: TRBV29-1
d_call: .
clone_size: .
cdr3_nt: TGCAGCGTTGAGACAGGCTGGGGCTACACCTTC
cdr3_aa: CSVETGWGYTF

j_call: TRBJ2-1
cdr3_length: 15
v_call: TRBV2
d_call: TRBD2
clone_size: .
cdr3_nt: TGTGCCAGCAGTGGGACTAGCGGGGCGTACAATGAGCAGTTCTTC
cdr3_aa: CASSGTSGAYNEQFF

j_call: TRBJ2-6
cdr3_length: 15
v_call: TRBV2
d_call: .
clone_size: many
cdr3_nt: TGTGCCAGCAGTCCAGGGGAAGCTGGGGCCAACGTCCTGACTTTC
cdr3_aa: CASSPGEAGANVLTF

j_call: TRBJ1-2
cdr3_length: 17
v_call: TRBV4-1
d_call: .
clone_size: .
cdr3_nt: TGCGCCAGCAGCCAGGCCCCCGGGACGGATAGTATCTATGGCTACACCTTC
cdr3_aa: CASSQAPGTDSIYGYTF

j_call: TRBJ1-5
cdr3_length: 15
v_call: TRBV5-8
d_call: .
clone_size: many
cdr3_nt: TGTGCCAGCAGCTTGTCAGGGACGAGCAATCAGCCCCAGCATTTT
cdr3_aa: CASSLSGTSNQPQHF

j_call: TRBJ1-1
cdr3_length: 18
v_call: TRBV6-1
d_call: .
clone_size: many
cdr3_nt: TGTGCCATCAGAGGACACCCACTTTTTCCGAACATGAACACTGAAGCTTTCTTT
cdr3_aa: CAIRGHPLFPNMNTEAFF

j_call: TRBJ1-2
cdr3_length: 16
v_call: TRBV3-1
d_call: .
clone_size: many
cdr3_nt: TGTGCCAGCAGCCAATTTGGGGGGGTAACTAACTATGGCTACACCTTC
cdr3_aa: CASSQFGGVTNYGYTF

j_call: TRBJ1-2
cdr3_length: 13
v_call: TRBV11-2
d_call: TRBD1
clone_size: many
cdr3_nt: TGTGCCAGCAGCTTTTGGACAGGCTATGGCTACACCTTC
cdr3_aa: CASSFWTGYGYTF

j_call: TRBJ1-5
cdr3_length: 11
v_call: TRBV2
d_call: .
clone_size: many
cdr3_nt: TGTGCCAGCAGTGACTTCCGGGTCCAGCATTTT
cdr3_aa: CASSDFRVQHF

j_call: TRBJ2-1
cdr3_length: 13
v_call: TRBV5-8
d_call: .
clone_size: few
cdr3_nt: TGTGCCAGCAGCTTGGCTTCTCCCAATGAGCAGTTCTTC
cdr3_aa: CASSLASPNEQFF

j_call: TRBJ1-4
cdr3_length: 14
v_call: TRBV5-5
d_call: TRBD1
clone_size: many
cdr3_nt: TGTGCCAGCAGCTTCAGGGGGCCTAATGAAAAACTGTTTTTT
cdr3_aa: CASSFRGPNEKLFF

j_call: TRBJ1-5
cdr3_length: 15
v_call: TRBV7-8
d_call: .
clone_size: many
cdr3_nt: TGTGCCAGCAGCTTAGCGAGGACAGTTAATCAGCCCCAGCATTTT
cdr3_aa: CASSLARTVNQPQHF

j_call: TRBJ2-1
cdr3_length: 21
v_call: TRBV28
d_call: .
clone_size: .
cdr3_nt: TGTGCCAGCAGTCTCCCAGCTGGCAGGGGGCATGATGCGGGAGGGTTGGATGAGCAGTTCTTC
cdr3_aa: CASSLPAGRGHDAGGLDEQFF

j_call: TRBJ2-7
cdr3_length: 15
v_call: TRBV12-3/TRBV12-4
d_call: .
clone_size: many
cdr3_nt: TGTGCCAGCACCAAGACAGGTAGTGTCCCCTACGAGCAGTACTTC
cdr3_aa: CASTKTGSVPYEQYF

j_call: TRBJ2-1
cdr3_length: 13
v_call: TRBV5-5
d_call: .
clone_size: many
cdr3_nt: TGTGCCAGCAGCTGGGTGGGGGGCAATGAGCAGTTCTTC
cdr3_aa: CASSWVGGNEQFF

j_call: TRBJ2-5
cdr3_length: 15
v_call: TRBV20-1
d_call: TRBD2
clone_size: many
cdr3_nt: TGCAGTGCTAGGAGGGCTAGCGGGGGTTTAGAGACCCAGTACTTC
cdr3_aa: CSARRASGGLETQYF

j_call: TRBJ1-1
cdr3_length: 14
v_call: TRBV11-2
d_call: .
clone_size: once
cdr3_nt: TGTACCAGCCGCTTAAGGGGTACTGACACTGAAGCTTTCTTT
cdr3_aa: CTSRLRGTDTEAFF